Shown below are 19 T cell receptor beta chains from a single sample sequenced in a study of OX40 agonist ivuxolimab in advanced cancers. Measured with immunoSEQ multiplex PCR; TCRdb has only the in-frame clones, and not every one. The table has 80,000 or so clones, about 93% seen once; the top ten hold 0.25% to 0.35%. Here the sequenced sample was CD4+ or CD8+ T cells sorted from blood, taken in a trial of the OX40 agonist ivuxolimab. Receptors originate from an adult with an advanced solid tumor such as melanoma, head and neck, liver or kidney cancer.

This CDR3 reads CASHASNEKLFF. CDR3 DNA: TGTGCCAGCCATGCATCTAATGAAAAACTGTTTTTT. This chain links TRBV28 with TRBJ1-4; D gene ambiguous. V was pared by 8 bases and J by 3 bases, with 7 bases between. The CDR3 has 12 residues. Germline values: CDR1 MDHEN, CDR2 SYDVKM. Together with reference TRBV28 and TRBJ1-4, the CDR3 gives the full variable domain: DVKVTQSSRYLVKRTGEKVFLECVQDMDHENMFWYRQDPGLGLRLIYFSYDVKMKEKGDIPEGYSVSREKKERFSLILESASTNQTSMYLCASHASNEKLFFGSGTQLSVL.

V is TRBV18 and J is TRBJ2-3; no definite D call. The CDR3 extends over 15 amino acids. CDR1 KGHSH and CDR2 LQKENI come from the germline V gene. Between the trimmed V and J ends, which lost 8 bases and 0 bases, there was a span of 15 bases. The CDR3 DNA is TGTGCCAGCGGGTGGACCGCGGTTAGCACAGATACGCAGTATTTT. Its translation: CASGWTAVSTDTQYF.

This sequence joins TRBV12-5 and TRBJ2-3; possible D gene TRBD2, 5 bases. Trimming pared 5 bases from V and 4 bases from J, leaving 10 bases between. Germline loops: CDR1 LGHNT, CDR2 FRNRAP. The CDR3 has 13 amino acids. The CDR3 sequence is CASGPSGADTQYF. CDR3 DNA sequence: TGTGCTAGTGGTCCCTCCGGGGCAGATACGCAGTATTTT.

In its sample, this clone was seen a few times. The chain joins TRBV5-6 to TRBJ2-5; D is unresolved. The CDR3 has 12 residues. Looked up from germline, CDR1 is SGHDT and CDR2 is YYEEEE. V was shortened by 4 bases and J by 7 bases, with 11 bases between the two germline ends. CDR3 DNA sequence: TGTGCCAGCAGCGGAAGCGTGCGGACCCAGTACTTC. Translated, it gives CASSGSVRTQYF. Full variable domain (rest looked up from reference TRBV5-6 and TRBJ2-5): DAGVTQSPTHLIKTRGQQVTLRCSPKSGHDTVSWYQQALGQGPQFIFQYYEEEERQRGNFPDRFSGHQFPNYSSELNVNALLLGDSALYLCASSGSVRTQYFGPGTRLLVL.

This clone showed up just once. The chain links TRBV5-1 to TRBJ2-1; the D is unclear. Germline V gene data show CDR1 as SGHRS and CDR2 as YFSETQ. V shed 0 bases and J shed 3 bases, with 7 bases lying between them. There are 14 residues in the CDR3. The CDR3, as DNA: TGCGCCAGCAGCTTGGCGGAATTCTACAATGAGCAGTTCTTC. Protein sequence: CASSLAEFYNEQFF.

V usage is TRBV28 and J usage is TRBJ1-2; possible D gene TRBD1, 6 bases. Trimming took 6 bases from V and 0 from J, leaving 14 bases between them. This CDR3 has 15 residues. Per germline, CDR1 MDHEN and CDR2 SYDVKM. The CDR3 protein is CASSSLGQPNYGYTF. The CDR3 bases are TGTGCCAGCAGCTCCCTCGGACAGCCTAACTATGGCTACACCTTC.

The V call is TRBV27, the J call TRBJ2-6; 9 bases match TRBD1. Per the germline V gene, CDR1 is MNHEY and CDR2 is SMNVEV (reference sequence). The trim removed 4 bases at V and 1 base at J, leaving 8 bases unmatched. The CDR3 is 18 amino acids. This chain's CDR3 is CASSSRTGVVSGANVLTF. The CDR3 DNA is TGTGCCAGCAGTTCCCGGACAGGGGTAGTGTCTGGGGCCAACGTCCTGACTTTC.

The chain is built from TRBV7-2 and TRBJ2-1, with a possible D match to TRBD2 (6 bases). Germline assignment: CDR1 SGHTA and CDR2 FQGNSA. The CDR3 totals 16 residues. Trimming cost V 4 bases and J 1 base, with 14 bases left between them. CDR3 nucleotides: TGTGCCAGCAGCTCCGAAGGGACTCTGTCCTACAATGAGCAGTTCTTC. Translating gives CASSSEGTLSYNEQFF.

The gene calls are TRBV18 and TRBJ1-5; no clear D. V dropped 4 bases and J dropped 5 bases, with 9 bases sitting between them. The CDR3 totals 13 residues. Germline V lookup: CDR1 KGHSH, CDR2 LQKENI. CDR3 in amino acids: CASSLYPDQPQHF. The CDR3 DNA reads TGTGCCAGCTCACTATACCCTGATCAGCCCCAGCATTTT.

The rearrangement links TRBV10-3 to TRBJ2-7; D is perhaps TRBD2 (6 bases). The CDR3 is 13 residues long. Trimming removed 3 bases from V and 2 bases from J, with 8 bases in between. CDR1 is ENHRY and CDR2 is SYGVKD in the germline V gene. Here the CDR3 reads CAISDGGTYEQYF. The CDR3 coding sequence is TGTGCCATCAGTGACGGCGGGACCTACGAGCAGTACTTC.

The chain combines TRBV28 with TRBJ1-5, with 11 bases identical to TRBD1. The J segment lost 4 bases and the V segment lost 3 bases, leaving 11 bases of the junction unmatched. The CDR3 sequence is 18 residues long. The germline CDR1 and CDR2 sequences are MDHEN and SYDVKM. The CDR3 sequence: CASSFRDRGGLANQPQHF. As DNA, the CDR3 is TGTGCCAGCAGTTTCCGGGACAGGGGGGGACTGGCGAATCAGCCCCAGCATTTT.

J is TRBJ2-7 and V is TRBV18; TRBD1 matches 8 bases. This CDR3 is 14 amino acids long. CDR1 and CDR2 from the germline V gene are KGHSH and LQKENI. V shed 0 bases, J shed 6 bases, and the junction held 4 bases outside the gene matches. The CDR3 nucleotides are TGTGCCAGCTCACCACCCTCGACAGGGGTCGAGCAGTACTTC. It is translated as CASSPPSTGVEQYF.

The chain links TRBV7-2 to TRBJ2-1; D is uncertain. Trimming removed 5 bases from V and 10 bases from J, with 15 bases in between. The CDR3 covers 13 residues. The germline CDR1 and CDR2 sequences are SGHTA and FQGNSA. The CDR3 DNA is TGTGCCAGCAGCCCCGGCTGGCCGCAGGAGCAGTTCTTC. It specifies CASSPGWPQEQFF.

The chain combines TRBV5-1 with TRBJ1-2; 8 nucleotides align to TRBD1. The CDR3 loop spans 14 amino acids. With 0 bases clipped from V and 8 bases from J, the junction kept 6 bases outside the gene matches. CDR1 and CDR2 from the germline V gene are SGHRS and YFSETQ. Here the CDR3 DNA reads TGCGCCAGCAGCTTGGCCCAGGGGGCGGGCGGCTACACCTTC. Translating it yields CASSLAQGAGGYTF.

Only one count was recorded for this clone. This chain joins TRBV4-1 and TRBJ2-7; 9 nucleotides match TRBD2. In germline, CDR1 is MGHRA, CDR2 YSYEKL. The ends lost 0 bases at V and 6 bases at J; junction bases unmatched: 3. This CDR3 spans 14 amino acids. The CDR3 here is CASSQEGLAGEQYF. CDR3 nucleotide sequence: TGCGCCAGCAGCCAAGAGGGACTAGCCGGCGAGCAGTACTTC.

The chain carries TRBV7-9 and TRBJ2-2; D might be TRBD2 (7 bases). Trimming left V 7 bases short and J 4 bases short, with 16 bases between. Germline V gives CDR1 SEHNR, CDR2 FQNEAQ (reference sequence). CDR3 length equals 15 residues. In DNA, the CDR3 is TGTGCCAGCACTATCATGGGGGGGCTCACCGGGGAGCTGTTTTTT. This sequence encodes CASTIMGGLTGELFF.

This clone was found a few times. The chain links TRBV4-1 to TRBJ1-5; possibly TRBD1 for D (5 bases). The CDR3 spans 15 residues. Trimming pared 1 base from V and 3 bases from J, leaving 10 bases between. In germline, CDR1 is MGHRA, CDR2 YSYEKL. CDR3 sequence: CASSQVAGNNQPQHF. DNA of the CDR3: TGCGCCAGCAGCCAAGTGGCAGGGAACAATCAGCCCCAGCATTTT.

The genes are TRBV27 and TRBJ1-4; the match to TRBD1 covers 7 bases. Trimming at V came to 0 bases and at J to 8 bases, leaving 6 bases not matched to a gene. Germline assignment: CDR1 MNHEY and CDR2 SMNVEV (reference sequence). The CDR3 runs to 15 residues. CDR3: CASSLSNPGGEKLFF. The DNA of the CDR3 is TGTGCCAGCAGTTTATCGAACCCAGGGGGGGAAAAACTGTTTTTT.

This chain uses TRBV19 with TRBJ2-1; either TRBD1 or TRBD2 may supply D (5 bases each). V was pared by 3 bases and J by 4 bases, with 22 bases between. Germline CDR1 is LNHDA and CDR2 is SQIVND (reference sequence). The CDR3 sequence is 18 residues long. Here the CDR3 DNA reads TGTGCCAGTAGTATTCGCGGCGGCTGGGGGAGTGGATACAATGAGCAGTTCTTC. It encodes CASSIRGGWGSGYNEQFF.